This entry features one T cell receptor beta chain sequence. This sample was taken from a study of blood T cell repertoires in COVID-19. Participants came from some 26 US areas, aged roughly 18 to 95 years. In germline, CDR1 is SEHNR, CDR2 FQNEAQ (reference sequence). CDR3 length: 15 amino acids. V lost 2 bases to trimming and J lost 4 bases; unmatched junction nucleotides: 4. Assay used: immunoSEQ multiplex PCR; TCRdb lists only in-frame clones, some missing. Seen here are hundreds of thousands of clones, roughly 89% observed once, and the top ten hold less than 9.5%. The J gene is TRBJ2-7, the V gene TRBV7-9, with TRBD1 matching 11 bases. The sample consisted of PBMCs or T cells enriched from blood (not recorded which). The receptor comes from a woman younger than 45 who had recovered from COVID-19. CDR3 sequence (DNA): TGTGCCAGCAGCTTAACGGACAGGGGGCTATACGAGCAGTACTTC. It is translated as CASSLTDRGLYEQYF.